This is a list of T cell receptor beta chains from one sample in a study of graft-versus-host responses after intestinal transplantation. The protocol was immunoSEQ multiplex PCR, while the TCRdb copy is restricted to in-frame clones and leaves out a portion. This sample has 4,400 or so clones, with about four fifths found just once. The sequencing used ileum tissue, collected approximately 130 days after intestinal transplantation. The receptors were gathered from a human patient who received an intestinal transplant, so some T cells may come from the graft donor. The CDR3 runs from the conserved cysteine through the conserved F or W. The D gene is left open where the match is weak. Not all rows give a size; the values are once, few, many and, for expanded clones, a class.

CDR3nt | CDR3aa | d_gene | v_gene | abundance | j_gene
TGCGCCAGCAGCCAAGATATCACAGGGAGGGCTTTCTTT | CASSQDITGRAFF | - | TRBV4-3 | - | TRBJ1-1
TGTGCCAGTGACAGGGAGCCCAATCAGCCCCAGCATTTT | CASDREPNQPQHF | TRBD1 | TRBV6-6 | - | TRBJ1-5
TGTGCCAGCAGCCCCGGCCCGGGGAGGAAGCCCCAGCATTTT | CASSPGPGRKPQHF | - | TRBV11-3 | - | TRBJ1-5
TGTGCTAGTGGTCTCGGACAGGGTTGTCAGCCCCAGCATTTT | CASGLGQGCQPQHF | TRBD1 | TRBV12-5 | - | TRBJ1-5
TGTGCCAGCAGTGAAATTGACCGCCCCTCCTACGAGCAGTACTTC | CASSEIDRPSYEQYF | - | TRBV6-1 | - | TRBJ2-7
TGCAGCGTACCGGGACAGGGCCACAAAAACATTCAGTACTTC | CSVPGQGHKNIQYF | TRBD1 | TRBV29-1 | - | TRBJ2-4
TGCGCCAGCAGCTTGGGGCAAAACTACGAGCAGTACTTC | CASSLGQNYEQYF | - | TRBV5-1 | - | TRBJ2-7
TGCAGCGTTGAGAAAACCGGGACAGGGACCGGGGAGCTGTTTTTT | CSVEKTGTGTGELFF | TRBD1 | TRBV29-1 | - | TRBJ2-2
TGCAGTGGGGTCGGACGGGATGGAAAGCATTTT | CSGVGRDGKHF | - | TRBV20-1 | - | TRBJ1-5
TGTGCCAGCAGTTATAACAGGGGGCGCAAAGATACGCAGTATTTT | CASSYNRGRKDTQYF | TRBD1 | TRBV6-5 | - | TRBJ2-3
TGCGCCAGCAGCGATACAACACAGGGGGTCTTCTCTGGAAACACCATATATTTT | CASSDTTQGVFSGNTIYF | TRBD1 | TRBV4-3 | - | TRBJ1-3
TGTGCCAGCAGTTCGCGTCCGGGACAGGGGAGGGGGATTTACAATGAGCAGTTCTTC | CASSSRPGQGRGIYNEQFF | TRBD1 | TRBV27 | - | TRBJ2-1
TGTGCCATCAGTGACACTTCCGGGCAGGGACAAGAGACCCAGTACTTC | CAISDTSGQGQETQYF | - | TRBV10-3 | - | TRBJ2-5
TGTGCCAGACAGGGTAGCGGCTATGGCTACACCTTC | CARQGSGYGYTF | - | TRBV6-4 | - | TRBJ1-2
TGTGCCAGCGGATTCAGGGAGCTCAGCTATGGCTACACCTTC | CASGFRELSYGYTF | - | TRBV21-1 | once | TRBJ1-2